This is a list of T cell receptor beta chains from one sample in a study of cytomegalovirus exposure and HLA in healthy donors. Using immunoSEQ multiplex PCR, the repertoire was profiled, and TCRdb retains in-frame clones only, with some absent. The sample carries more than 250,000 clones, roughly 87% recorded once. The sequenced material came from PBMCs. These receptors all stem from a young woman in good health and CMV-seropositive. The CDR3 runs from the conserved cysteine through the conserved F or W.

V gene: TRBV30; J gene: TRBJ2-7; CDR3 protein: CAWSSEYYEQYF
V gene: TRBV18; J gene: TRBJ1-1; CDR3 protein: CASSPWVDRNTEAFF
V gene: TRBV5-1; J gene: TRBJ1-5; CDR3 protein: CASSPTAGVNQPQHF
V gene: TRBV11-1; J gene: TRBJ2-7; CDR3 protein: CASSLARDRRYEQYF
V gene: TRBV19; J gene: TRBJ1-4; CDR3 protein: CASSLYKNEKLFF
V gene: TRBV5-1; J gene: TRBJ2-2; CDR3 protein: CASRSVQGTNTGELFF
V gene: TRBV6-1; J gene: TRBJ2-7; CDR3 protein: CASSDGTGVYEQYF
V gene: TRBV19; J gene: TRBJ2-1; CDR3 protein: CASGGGRSYNEQFF
V gene: TRBV30; J gene: TRBJ2-4; CDR3 protein: CAWGESIQYF
V gene: TRBV5-1; J gene: TRBJ2-5; CDR3 protein: CASSGLAGVQETQYF
V gene: TRBV18; J gene: TRBJ2-3; CDR3 protein: CASSTGTGLTDTQYF
V gene: TRBV20-1; J gene: TRBJ1-1; CDR3 protein: CSAAGYTEAFF
V gene: TRBV28; J gene: TRBJ1-5; CDR3 protein: CASATGNGQWNQPQHF
V gene: TRBV5-1; J gene: TRBJ1-6; CDR3 protein: CASSLTAGTLGSPLHF
V gene: TRBV7-6; J gene: TRBJ1-2; CDR3 protein: CASSLGQGGGYTF
V gene: TRBV25-1; J gene: TRBJ2-7; CDR3 protein: CASSDYTKPWDEQYF
V gene: TRBV28; J gene: TRBJ1-2; CDR3 protein: CASSTTGQGNYGYTF
V gene: TRBV4-2; J gene: TRBJ2-7; CDR3 protein: CASSQAMGQLYEQYF
V gene: TRBV30; J gene: TRBJ2-2; CDR3 protein: CAWTSMRTFGWVGELFF
V gene: TRBV7-2; J gene: TRBJ2-7; CDR3 protein: CASSSRPAGGEQYF
V gene: TRBV30; J gene: TRBJ2-1; CDR3 protein: CAWSGVGSEQFF
V gene: TRBV4-1; J gene: TRBJ1-2; CDR3 protein: CASSHEGDGGRGYGYTF
V gene: TRBV9; J gene: TRBJ2-1; CDR3 protein: CASSVLRQGSYNEQFF
V gene: TRBV7-2; J gene: TRBJ2-3; CDR3 protein: CASSLALAGADTQYF
V gene: TRBV29-1; J gene: TRBJ2-7; CDR3 protein: CSVWDGGDPPTAYEQYF
V gene: TRBV7-9; J gene: TRBJ1-1; CDR3 protein: CASRQTENTEAFF
V gene: TRBV28; J gene: TRBJ2-7; CDR3 protein: CASTPGQAYEQYF
V gene: TRBV6-5; J gene: TRBJ2-2; CDR3 protein: CASTKRQVNTGELFF
V gene: TRBV4-3; J gene: TRBJ2-7; CDR3 protein: CASSQGGGVPSYEQYF
V gene: TRBV4-2; J gene: TRBJ2-3; CDR3 protein: CASSQWEALTGQSTDTQYF
V gene: TRBV30; J gene: TRBJ2-1; CDR3 protein: CAWSVSLYNEQFF
V gene: TRBV13; J gene: TRBJ1-2; CDR3 protein: CASSLGAANYGYTF
V gene: TRBV7-2; J gene: TRBJ2-5; CDR3 protein: CASSFDSGPQETQYF
V gene: TRBV6-1; J gene: TRBJ1-3; CDR3 protein: CASARDRGENTIYF
V gene: TRBV29-1; J gene: TRBJ1-5; CDR3 protein: CSAGTGETGQPQHF
V gene: TRBV27; J gene: TRBJ2-2; CDR3 protein: CASSSRQGLAGTGELFF
V gene: TRBV7-8; J gene: TRBJ1-1; CDR3 protein: CASSLDRGGWGDTEAFF
V gene: TRBV28; J gene: TRBJ1-1; CDR3 protein: CASSLRRLGAEAFF
V gene: TRBV7-9; J gene: TRBJ1-2; CDR3 protein: CASSLAPGVVGYTF
V gene: TRBV30; J gene: TRBJ1-3; CDR3 protein: CAWSGDLFLKQGTGNTIYF
V gene: TRBV27; J gene: TRBJ2-3; CDR3 protein: CASRDGSTDTQYF
V gene: TRBV7-9; J gene: TRBJ1-2; CDR3 protein: CASSLSGLPNYGYTF
V gene: TRBV10-1; J gene: TRBJ2-7; CDR3 protein: CASSEIGREQYF
V gene: TRBV4-3; J gene: TRBJ1-2; CDR3 protein: CASSQGYGYTF
V gene: TRBV28; J gene: TRBJ2-7; CDR3 protein: CASRSGLAGRYEQYF
V gene: TRBV5-4; J gene: TRBJ1-2; CDR3 protein: CASSLRSPRDRITLGYGYTF
V gene: TRBV7-8; J gene: TRBJ1-5; CDR3 protein: CASSLGVAVGNQPQHF
V gene: TRBV25-1; J gene: TRBJ1-6; CDR3 protein: CASSEEGVYSPLHF
V gene: TRBV18; J gene: TRBJ1-6; CDR3 protein: CASSQRITGSENSPLHF
V gene: TRBV27; J gene: TRBJ1-5; CDR3 protein: CASSPLSGQPQHF
V gene: TRBV10-3; J gene: TRBJ1-2; CDR3 protein: CAISETEMGRLYGYTF